This T cell receptor (beta chain) was recovered during a study of T cells in localized non-small cell lung cancer. Whole-study results and caveats: Blood T cell density predicted longer survival; adjacent-lung clonality, shorter. Median detection of top 100 tumor clones in adjacent lung was 55 to 60 clones. Analysis by sequencing included only one tumor region, so heterogeneity remains possible.

The V and J ends lost 5 bases and 3 bases respectively, with 8 bases between them. The CDR3 loop spans 12 amino acids. Looked up from germline, CDR1 is SNHLY and CDR2 is FYNNEI. Generated by immunoSEQ multiplex PCR, the TCRdb table keeps only in-frame clones and is missing some. The sample lists 60,000 or so clones, roughly 79% seen once, with just over 4.5% in the top ten. This clone was observed a single time. Its target is not known. This receptor was obtained from a man between 40 and 75 years old with stage II lung adenocarcinoma. The chain recombines TRBV2 with TRBJ2-7, with D possibly being TRBD1 (6 bases). This sample comprised PBMCs, obtained before any cancer treatment. The CDR3 loop is CASSTGFYEQYF. The DNA of the CDR3 is TGTGCCAGCAGTACAGGGTTCTACGAGCAGTACTTC.